This passage covers 25 T cell receptor beta chains from one sample sequenced in a study of cytomegalovirus exposure and HLA in healthy donors. Some clones are missing from TCRdb's copy, which holds only in-frame ones; the method was immunoSEQ multiplex PCR. The data hold around 55,000 clones, with around nine tenths observed a single time. The sample was PBMCs. The receptor set was obtained from a man aged 18 to 30 in good health and CMV-seronegative.

The rearrangement joins TRBV18 to TRBJ2-2; 11 nucleotides align to TRBD2. CDR3 length equals 20 residues. Germline V CDR1 and CDR2: KGHSH, LQKENI. J gave up 4 bases and V 3 bases, and 16 bases lay outside the gene matches. The CDR3 sequence: CASSPKNLAGGSGSTGELFF. The CDR3 DNA is TGTGCCAGCTCACCCAAAAACCTAGCGGGAGGCTCGGGGAGCACCGGGGAGCTGTTTTTT.

The chain joins TRBV19 to TRBJ2-1, with D possibly being TRBD1 (6 bases). CDR3 size: 12 residues. Trimming left V 10 bases short and J 7 bases short, with 14 bases between. Germline V gives CDR1 LNHDA, CDR2 SQIVND (reference sequence). CDR3 sequence reads: CATMDSRNEQFF. The CDR3 DNA reads TGTGCCACCATGGACAGTAGGAATGAGCAGTTCTTC.

This chain connects TRBV6-1 to TRBJ1-2; TRBD1 matches at 8 bases. Germline values: CDR1 MNHNS, CDR2 SASEGT. This CDR3 has 12 amino acids. V was clipped by 10 bases and J by 7 bases; unmatched bases: 8. In DNA, the CDR3 is TGTGCCACCCAGACAGGGGTGGCTGGCTACACCTTC. Translating it yields CATQTGVAGYTF.

V and J are TRBV4-2 and TRBJ2-3; 11 bases are a match to TRBD2. From germline, CDR1 is LGHNA and CDR2 YNFKEQ. The CDR3 consists of 19 residues. The V gene end was trimmed by 0 bases and the J gene end by 5 bases; junction bases not matched to a gene: 13. Here the CDR3 DNA reads TGTGCCAGCAGCCAAGAGGGTAGACTAGCGGGATATATTGAAGATACGCAGTATTTT. Protein sequence: CASSQEGRLAGYIEDTQYF.

The rearrangement links TRBV27 to TRBJ2-1, with D possibly matching TRBD2 (7 bases). This CDR3 has 15 amino acids. With 2 bases removed from V and 9 bases from J, the gap between germline ends came to 17 bases. CDR1 is MNHEY, CDR2 SMNVEV, per germline (reference sequence). The CDR3 sequence is CASSLGGRARGEQFF. The CDR3 coding sequence is TGTGCCAGCAGTTTAGGAGGGAGGGCCAGGGGTGAGCAGTTCTTC.

CDR3 in DNA: TGTGCCAGCAGTGGGGACAGAATCTTCTATGGCTACACCTTC. It yields the protein CASSGDRIFYGYTF. The rearrangement links TRBV2 to TRBJ1-2; 7 nucleotides match TRBD1. Germline V gene data show CDR1 as SNHLY and CDR2 as FYNNEI. J was trimmed by 4 bases and V by 4 bases; bases with no gene match: 6. There are 14 residues in the CDR3. Complete variable domain (other parts from reference TRBV2 and TRBJ1-2): EPEVTQTPSHQVTQMGQEVILRCVPISNHLYFYWYRQILGQKVEFLVSFYNNEISEKSEIFDDQFSVERPDGSNFTLKIRSTKLEDSAMYFCASSGDRIFYGYTFGSGTRLTVV.

The V call is TRBV6-1, the J call TRBJ2-7, with 7 bases lining up with TRBD1. The CDR3 sequence is 14 residues long. The V gene's germline CDR1 is MNHNS and CDR2 SASEGT. J gave up 6 bases and V 4 bases, and 9 bases lay outside the gene matches. CDR3 in DNA: TGTGCCAGCAGTGCCCTATTAACAGGGGCCGAGCAGTACTTC. Protein: CASSALLTGAEQYF.

The chain is built from TRBV2 and TRBJ1-1, with D perhaps matching TRBD1 (5 bases). Trimming pared 3 bases from V and 5 bases from J, leaving 13 bases between. The V gene's germline CDR1 is SNHLY and CDR2 FYNNEI. The CDR3 consists of 14 residues. The CDR3 spells CASSDGQGSTEAFF. In DNA, the CDR3 is TGTGCCAGCAGTGACGGCCAGGGAAGTACTGAAGCTTTCTTT.

This chain uses TRBV5-1 with TRBJ2-7; TRBD2 aligns across 8 bases. V was pared by 2 bases and J by 3 bases, with 4 bases of the junction left unmatched. The germline CDR1 and CDR2 sequences are SGHRS and YFSETQ. The CDR3 is made up of 14 amino acids. The CDR3 is CASSLYSGSYEQYF. DNA of the CDR3: TGCGCCAGCAGCTTATACAGCGGGAGCTACGAGCAGTACTTC.

This clone appeared a single time. CDR3 nucleotide sequence: TGTGCCAGTAGCCTGGGACGACAGGGGAGGGAGCCCCAGCATTTT. It yields the protein CASSLGRQGREPQHF. The chain couples TRBV19 to TRBJ1-5, with 8 bases that match TRBD1. The CDR3 is 15 amino acids. The trim removed 6 bases at V and 8 bases at J, leaving 12 bases unmatched. Germline-derived CDR1 and CDR2 are LNHDA and SQIVND (reference sequence).

The CDR3 is CASSIGGETEAFF. The CDR3 DNA reads TGTGCCAGTAGTATCGGGGGGGAGACTGAAGCTTTCTTT. The rearrangement uses TRBV19 and TRBJ1-1; D might be TRBD1 (5 bases). V shed 3 bases and J shed 5 bases, with 10 bases lying between them. The CDR3 sequence is 13 residues long. The germline gives CDR1 LNHDA, CDR2 SQIVND (reference sequence). The full variable domain, in which reference TRBV19 and TRBJ1-1 provide the parts outside the CDR3, is DGGITQSPKYLFRKEGQNVTLSCEQNLNHDAMYWYRQDPGQGLRLIYYSQIVNDFQKGDIAEGYSVSREKKESFPLTVTSAQKNPTAFYLCASSIGGETEAFFGQGTRLTVV.

The chain recombines TRBV29-1 with TRBJ2-4, with a weak D call TRBD1 (6 bases). CDR3 length equals 13 residues. V gave up 1 base and J gave up 7 bases, with 11 bases separating them. Germline V gene data show CDR1 as SQVTM and CDR2 as ANQGSEA. Here the CDR3 reads CSVEGGGFNIQYF. CDR3 DNA: TGCAGCGTTGAAGGAGGGGGTTTCAACATTCAGTACTTC.

This chain connects TRBV5-1 to TRBJ2-6; D is ambiguous. Germline V gene sequence: CDR1 SGHRS, CDR2 YFSETQ. Trimming shortened V by 0 bases and J by 0 bases, and 13 bases separated the two germline ends. CDR3 size: 18 residues. The CDR3 nucleotides are TGCGCCAGCAGCTTGGCTTATGCAGGAAGCTCTGGGGCCAACGTCCTGACTTTC. Its protein is CASSLAYAGSSGANVLTF.

By sample share, this clone is medium-sized (0.01 to 0.1%). The chain recombines TRBV6-4 with TRBJ2-2; D is perhaps TRBD2 (5 bases). Germline CDR1 and CDR2: MRHNA and SNTAGT. V was trimmed by 4 bases and J by 2 bases, leaving 5 bases between them. The CDR3 is 13 residues long. The CDR3 sequence is CASSGTNTGELFF. DNA of the CDR3: TGTGCCAGCAGTGGGACTAACACCGGGGAGCTGTTTTTT.

CDR3 region: CASSPRAGHTDTQYF. The CDR3 DNA follows: TGTGCCAGCAGCCCTAGAGCGGGCCACACAGATACGCAGTATTTT. V and J are TRBV5-4 and TRBJ2-3; D may be TRBD2 (6 bases). This CDR3 is 15 amino acids long. The V end lost 4 bases, the J end lost 2 bases, and 14 bases lay between the germline ends. From germline, CDR1 is SGHNT and CDR2 YYREEE (reference sequence).

The chain joins TRBV15 to TRBJ2-6, with D maybe TRBD1 (6 bases). In germline, CDR1 is LNHNV, CDR2 YYDKDF (reference sequence). The CDR3 length is 16 residues. With 0 bases removed from V and 0 bases from J, the gap between germline ends came to 6 bases. The DNA for the CDR3 is TGTGCCACCAGCAGAGAGGGGGCCTCTGGGGCCAACGTCCTGACTTTC. Its translation is CATSREGASGANVLTF.

The rearrangement uses TRBV25-1 and TRBJ2-3; the D gene is possibly TRBD2 (5 bases). Trimming stripped 4 bases from V and 1 base from J, with 12 bases between. Germline V gene data show CDR1 as MGHDK and CDR2 as SYGVNS. The CDR3 spans 15 residues. In DNA, the CDR3 is TGTGCCAGCAGTGGCCACCGGGGAGGCACAGATACGCAGTATTTT. This sequence encodes CASSGHRGGTDTQYF.

The chain carries TRBV19 and TRBJ2-7; TRBD1 is a possible D gene (5 bases). The CDR3 is 13 residues long. Deletions cut 4 bases from V and 6 bases from J, with 13 bases between. In germline, CDR1 is LNHDA, CDR2 SQIVND (reference sequence). This chain's CDR3 is CASSRGWQGEQYF. In nucleotides, the CDR3 is TGTGCCAGTAGTAGGGGCTGGCAGGGCGAGCAGTACTTC.

The rearrangement links TRBV19 to TRBJ1-1; no firm D call. Trimming cost V 4 bases and J 0 bases, with 12 bases left between them. Germline CDR1 and CDR2: LNHDA and SQIVND (reference sequence). This CDR3 has 15 residues. The CDR3 protein is CASSRGGQVNTEAFF. The CDR3 coding sequence is TGTGCCAGTAGTAGGGGAGGGCAGGTGAACACTGAAGCTTTCTTT.

V usage is TRBV28 and J usage is TRBJ1-2; no clear D gene. Between the trimmed V and J ends, which lost 8 bases and 4 bases, there was a span of 8 bases. The CDR3 is 11 amino acids. CDR1 and CDR2 (germline): MDHEN, SYDVKM. The CDR3 protein is CASDGLYGYTF. CDR3 bases: TGTGCCAGCGATGGGCTCTATGGCTACACCTTC.

Of note for this clone: The junction does not match germline at one end; this may be a read error. The rearrangement joins TRBV7-7 to TRBJ2-7; 11 bases map to TRBD1. From germline, CDR1 is SSHAT and CDR2 FNYEAQ (reference sequence). This CDR3 is built from 15 residues. The CDR3 here is CASSPWTGGDYEQYF. The CDR3 DNA reads as TGTGCTAGCAGCCCTTGGACAGGGGGCGACTACGAGCAGTACTTC.

The gene calls are TRBV7-8 and TRBJ2-7; D remains unclear. V was trimmed by 2 bases and J by 11 bases, leaving 13 bases between them. Per germline, CDR1 SGHVS and CDR2 FQNEAQ. This CDR3 is built from 12 residues. The CDR3 coding sequence is TGTGCCAGCAGCTTAAGAGAGGCTATGAAGTACTTC. It specifies CASSLREAMKYF.

The CDR3 DNA sequence: TGTGCCAGCTCCCAGGACAGGGGGCGAGGTGATGAGCAGTTCTTC. The encoded protein is CASSQDRGRGDEQFF. The rearrangement uses TRBV18 and TRBJ2-1; 11 bases map to TRBD1. The V gene's germline CDR1 is KGHSH and CDR2 LQKENI. The length of the CDR3 is 15 residues. V gave up 6 bases and J gave up 8 bases; unmatched junction bases: 9. Filled out from reference TRBV18 and TRBJ2-1, the complete variable domain reads NAGVMQNPRHLVRRRGQEARLRCSPMKGHSHVYWYRQLPEEGLKFMVYLQKENIIDESGMPKERFSAEFPKEGPSILRIQQVVRGDSAAYFCASSQDRGRGDEQFFGPGTRLTVL.

This chain connects TRBV4-1 to TRBJ1-1, with 10 positions matching TRBD1. With V trimmed by 0 bases and J by 0 bases, 4 bases remained unmatched. The CDR3 totals 17 residues. Germline lookup yields CDR1 MGHRA and CDR2 YSYEKL. The chain's CDR3 is CASSQDRGQGMNTEAFF. The CDR3 coding sequence is TGCGCCAGCAGCCAAGATCGGGGACAGGGGATGAACACTGAAGCTTTCTTT.

V is TRBV19 and J is TRBJ2-1; a weak D match, TRBD1 (6 bases). V lost 5 bases and J 0 bases, leaving 14 bases between the germline ends. Germline values: CDR1 LNHDA, CDR2 SQIVND (reference sequence). There are 16 residues in the CDR3. The CDR3 sequence is CASSSRTASSYNEQFF. The CDR3 DNA reads as TGTGCCAGTAGTTCCAGGACAGCTAGCTCCTACAATGAGCAGTTCTTC.